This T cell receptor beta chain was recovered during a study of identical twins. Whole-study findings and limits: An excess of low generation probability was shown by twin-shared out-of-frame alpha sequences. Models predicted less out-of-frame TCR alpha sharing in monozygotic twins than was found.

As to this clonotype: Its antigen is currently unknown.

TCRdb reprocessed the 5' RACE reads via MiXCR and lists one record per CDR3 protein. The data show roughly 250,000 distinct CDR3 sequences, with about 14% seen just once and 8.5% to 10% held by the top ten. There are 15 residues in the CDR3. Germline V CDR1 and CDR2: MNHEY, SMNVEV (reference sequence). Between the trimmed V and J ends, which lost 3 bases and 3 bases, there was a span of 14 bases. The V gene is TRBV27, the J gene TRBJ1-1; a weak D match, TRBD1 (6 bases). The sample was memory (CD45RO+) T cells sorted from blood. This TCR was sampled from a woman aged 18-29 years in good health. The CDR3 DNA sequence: TGTGCCAGCAGTTTCGGGGGCATCGGGGACACTGAAGCTTTCTTT. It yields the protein CASSFGGIGDTEAFF.